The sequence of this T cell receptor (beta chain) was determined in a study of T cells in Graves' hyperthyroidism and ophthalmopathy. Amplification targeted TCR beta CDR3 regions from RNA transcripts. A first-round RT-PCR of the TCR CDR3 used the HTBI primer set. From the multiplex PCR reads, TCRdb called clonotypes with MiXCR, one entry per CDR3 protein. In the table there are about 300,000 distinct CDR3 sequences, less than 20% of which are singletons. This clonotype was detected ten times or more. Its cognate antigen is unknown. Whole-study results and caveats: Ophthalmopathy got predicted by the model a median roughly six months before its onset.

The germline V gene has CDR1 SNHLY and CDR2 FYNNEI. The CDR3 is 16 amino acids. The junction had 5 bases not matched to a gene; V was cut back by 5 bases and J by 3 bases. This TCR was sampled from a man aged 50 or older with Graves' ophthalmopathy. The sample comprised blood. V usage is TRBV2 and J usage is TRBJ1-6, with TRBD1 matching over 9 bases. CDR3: CASSLQGADYNSPLHF. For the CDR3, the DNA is TGTGCCAGCAGTTTACAGGGGGCAGACTATAATTCACCCCTCCACTTT.